This TCR beta chain derives from a study of T cell responses to AZD1222 COVID-19 vaccine. Study conclusions and caveats: Targets within unmutated variant regions were reportedly found for nearly half of spike-specific TCRs. Repertoires were collected only later (after the peak T cell response had occurred).

Profiling relied on immunoSEQ multiplex PCR, and the TCRdb table lists in-frame clones only, not all of them. Seen here are around 120,000 clones, roughly 86% observed once, and the top ten hold roughly a sixth. Trimming took 2 bases from V and 0 from J, leaving 8 bases between them. CDR1 and CDR2 (germline): SGHRS, YFSETQ. This CDR3 comprises 14 residues. A note on this clone: What it recognizes is unknown.

The chain recombines TRBV5-1 with TRBJ1-1; tentatively, D is TRBD1 (5 bases). The sample consisted of peripheral blood, taken 28 days after the second AZD1222 dose. The sequence was obtained from an adult who received the AZD1222 COVID-19 vaccine. The CDR3 nucleotides read TGCGCCAGCAGCTTCAGGGCAGTGAACACTGAAGCTTTCTTT. Protein: CASSFRAVNTEAFF.